This T cell receptor (beta chain) was sequenced during a study of blood T cell repertoires in COVID-19. For the study at large: T cells, B-cell-depleted T cells, or PBMCs provided the cDNA or gDNA that served as material.

This clone was detected a few times. TCRdb's copy holds only in-frame clones and misses some; the assay was immunoSEQ multiplex PCR. The data hold 250,000 or so clones, with 84% observed a single time. CDR3 length: 15 residues. V was pared by 1 base and J by 2 bases, with 12 bases between. Looked up from germline, CDR1 is KGHSH and CDR2 is LQKENI. The chain is built from TRBV18 and TRBJ2-7; D may be TRBD2 (7 bases). This receptor was obtained from a man aged 50-60 years with acute or convalescent COVID-19. Sequencing was performed on peripheral blood. The CDR3: CASSPQRDTTYEQYF. Written as DNA, the CDR3 is TGTGCCAGCTCACCACAGCGGGACACCACCTACGAGCAGTACTTC.